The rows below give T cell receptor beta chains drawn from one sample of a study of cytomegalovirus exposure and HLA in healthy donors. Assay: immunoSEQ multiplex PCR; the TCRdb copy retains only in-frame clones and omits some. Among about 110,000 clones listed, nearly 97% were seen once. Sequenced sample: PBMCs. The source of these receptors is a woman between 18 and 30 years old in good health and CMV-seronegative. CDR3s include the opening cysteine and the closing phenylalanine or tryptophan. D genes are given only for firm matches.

cdr3_aa: CASRQGAGETQYF
cdr3_nt: TGTGCCAGCAGACAGGGGGCCGGAGAGACCCAGTACTTC
v_call: TRBV13
cdr3_length: 13
j_call: TRBJ2-5
d_call: TRBD1

cdr3_aa: CASSPGTGGNQPQHF
cdr3_nt: TGCGCCAGCAGCCCCGGGACAGGGGGCAATCAGCCCCAGCATTTT
v_call: TRBV4-1
cdr3_length: 15
j_call: TRBJ1-5
d_call: TRBD1

cdr3_aa: CASSLRNLGQETQYF
cdr3_nt: TGTGCCAGCAGCTTAAGGAACCTCGGGCAAGAGACCCAGTACTTC
v_call: TRBV7-9
cdr3_length: 15
j_call: TRBJ2-5
d_call: .

cdr3_aa: CASSPDRGSKTQYF
cdr3_nt: TGTGCCAGCAGCCCAGACAGGGGGTCCAAGACCCAGTACTTC
v_call: TRBV7-9
cdr3_length: 14
j_call: TRBJ2-5
d_call: TRBD1

cdr3_aa: CASSLTGGDPNEQFF
cdr3_nt: TGTGCCAGCAGTCTCACAGGGGGCGACCCCAATGAGCAGTTCTTC
v_call: TRBV28
cdr3_length: 15
j_call: TRBJ2-1
d_call: TRBD1

cdr3_aa: CSASFQASYTF
cdr3_nt: TGCAGTGCTTCCTTTCAGGCGAGCTACACCTTC
v_call: TRBV20-1
cdr3_length: 11
j_call: TRBJ1-2
d_call: .

cdr3_aa: CASTKSPGPHEQYF
cdr3_nt: TGTGCCAGCACAAAATCACCAGGGCCCCACGAGCAGTACTTC
v_call: TRBV7-2
cdr3_length: 14
j_call: TRBJ2-7
d_call: .

cdr3_aa: CASSAIGVTSGNTIYF
cdr3_nt: TGTGCCAGCAGCGCGATAGGGGTTACCTCTGGAAACACCATATATTTT
v_call: TRBV9
cdr3_length: 16
j_call: TRBJ1-3
d_call: .

cdr3_aa: CASGGRTPSYEQYF
cdr3_nt: TGTGCCAGCGGAGGTAGGACCCCATCCTACGAGCAGTACTTC
v_call: TRBV2
cdr3_length: 14
j_call: TRBJ2-7
d_call: .

cdr3_aa: CASSLAGQGLMNTEAFF
cdr3_nt: TGCGCCAGCAGCTTGGCCGGGCAGGGCCTCATGAACACTGAAGCTTTCTTT
v_call: TRBV5-1
cdr3_length: 17
j_call: TRBJ1-1
d_call: .

cdr3_aa: CASSPGLAFNEQFF
cdr3_nt: TGTGCCAGCAGCCCCGGACTAGCTTTCAATGAGCAGTTCTTC
v_call: TRBV7-9
cdr3_length: 14
j_call: TRBJ2-1
d_call: TRBD2